This T cell receptor (beta chain) was identified during a study of cytomegalovirus exposure and HLA in healthy donors. Turning to the study itself: There were approximately 80 million unique TCRs (from HLA-typed donors) in an early data release. General study findings and limits: A later analysis linked a missense DCLRE1C variant to TCR beta V- and J-gene trimming. The likely explanation for a cluster of highly shared sequence variants was sequencing artifact.

This CDR3 has 13 amino acids. Germline trimming cut 6 bases from V and 6 bases from J; bases unmatched to any gene: 5. The germline V gene encodes CDR1 SNHLY and CDR2 FYNNEI. PCR involved 60 Vbeta and 13 Jbeta primers. This table comes from immunoSEQ multiplex PCR, and its TCRdb copy is limited to in-frame clones, with some not included. Here the sample spans 200,000 to 250,000 clones, over 75% being singletons. To note about this clone: The target antigen is unknown.

The sequencing input was PBMCs. This chain uses TRBV2 with TRBJ2-5, with 9 bases matching TRBD2. The TCR originated in a boy aged 10-17 years in good health and CMV-seronegative. The CDR3 loop is CASRGLAPQTQYF. Written as DNA, the CDR3 is TGTGCCAGCAGGGGACTAGCCCCCCAGACCCAGTACTTC.